The 32 T cell receptor beta chains listed next were all sequenced from one sample in a study of T cells in Graves' hyperthyroidism and ophthalmopathy. There were TCR beta CDR3 regions amplified from RNA transcripts. HTBI primers drove first-round RT-PCR of the TCR CDR3. TCRdb redid the calling of the multiplex PCR reads with MiXCR, one entry per CDR3 protein. This table holds about 380,000 distinct CDR3 sequences, roughly 14% found once. The sample comprised blood. The receptors were sampled from a man under 40 with Graves' hyperthyroidism that later progressed to Graves' ophthalmopathy.

The V gene is TRBV11-3, the J gene TRBJ1-5; the match to TRBD1 covers 8 bases. Trimming cost V 6 bases and J 4 bases; bases outside gene matches: 8. The V gene's germline CDR1 is SGHNT and CDR2 YENEEA. CDR3 length: 15 amino acids. The CDR3, as DNA: TGTGCCAGCAGTCGGGGGACAGGCGATAATCAGCCCCAGCATTTT. It codes for CASSRGTGDNQPQHF.

The J gene is TRBJ1-2, the V gene TRBV29-1; D call uncertain. The V end was cut by 8 bases, the J end by 2 bases, with 9 bases between. This CDR3 is built from 11 residues. Germline loops: CDR1 SQVTM, CDR2 ANQGSEA. The CDR3 sequence: CSPGLNYGYTF. The CDR3 DNA is TGCAGCCCTGGGCTGAACTATGGCTACACCTTC.

This clonotype was seen many times. The chain joins TRBV28 to TRBJ1-2; tentatively, D is TRBD1 (5 bases). The germline CDR1 and CDR2 sequences are MDHEN and SYDVKM. Trimming took 6 bases from V and 4 from J, leaving 12 bases between them. CDR3 length: 13 amino acids. Here the CDR3 DNA reads TGTGCCAGCAGGGAACTCGGGGGCTATGGCTACACCTTC. Protein sequence: CASRELGGYGYTF.

There are many counts of this clonotype. V is TRBV28 and J is TRBJ1-5; 9 bases align to TRBD1. The V gene end was trimmed by 6 bases and the J gene end by 3 bases; junction bases not matched to a gene: 9. Germline-derived CDR1 and CDR2 are MDHEN and SYDVKM. The CDR3 is made up of 16 amino acids. Written as DNA, the CDR3 is TGTGCCAGCAGCCCCAGGGACAGGGCGAACAATCAGCCCCAGCATTTT. Encoded protein: CASSPRDRANNQPQHF.

This clonotype was observed many times. The gene calls are TRBV12-3 or TRBV12-4 and TRBJ2-2, with 7 bases matching TRBD1. The CDR3 consists of 16 residues. V shed 5 bases and J 1 base; nucleotides not matched to a gene: 7. CDR3 region: CASSANRGVNTGELFF. The CDR3 region has the DNA TGTGCCAGCAGTGCAAACAGGGGAGTGAACACCGGGGAGCTGTTTTTT.

This clonotype appeared many times. The chain uses TRBV28 and TRBJ1-5; D is ambiguous. CDR1 is MDHEN and CDR2 is SYDVKM in the germline V gene. The V gene lost 8 bases and the J gene lost 1 base, with 18 bases spanning the gap. This CDR3 comprises 16 residues. CDR3 in DNA: TGTGCCAGCTGCTCCGGGATATCAGCGAGCAATCAGCCCCAGCATTTT. It is translated as CASCSGISASNQPQHF.

About this clonotype: The conserved phenylalanine or tryptophan normally closing the CDR3 is absent here, so this likely arose from a read error. The J gene is TRBJ2-7, the V gene TRBV12-3 or TRBV12-4; 8 bases fit TRBD2. This CDR3 spans 14 amino acids. With 3 bases clipped from V and 4 bases from J, the junction kept 5 bases outside the gene matches. CDR3: CASSFGRGVYEQYL. The DNA of the CDR3 is TGTGCCAGCAGTTTTGGGCGGGGGGTATACGAGCAGTACCTC.

The chain combines TRBV5-1 with TRBJ1-5; D uncertain. Germline values: CDR1 SGHRS, CDR2 YFSETQ. The V gene lost 4 bases and the J gene lost 0 bases, with 11 bases spanning the gap. The length of the CDR3 is 15 residues. CDR3 sequence (DNA): TGCGCCAGCAGCGCCACGGGCAATAGCAATCAGCCCCAGCATTTT. Translating it yields CASSATGNSNQPQHF.

The rearrangement uses TRBV3-1 and TRBJ2-1, with a weak D call TRBD2 (7 bases). Looked up from germline, CDR1 is LGHDT and CDR2 is YNNKEL (reference sequence). The V and J ends lost 1 base and 8 bases respectively, with 18 bases between them. This CDR3 contains 16 residues. For the CDR3, the DNA is TGTGCCAGCAGCCAAGGCGAAGGGGGGGGGGCCCATGAGCAGTTCTTC. It is translated as CASSQGEGGGAHEQFF.

This clonotype has only a few counts. The chain employs TRBV7-9 and TRBJ2-3; 10 bases are shared with TRBD2. Germline trimming cut 2 bases from V and 3 bases from J; bases unmatched to any gene: 5. Per the germline V gene, CDR1 is SEHNR and CDR2 is FQNEAQ (reference sequence). The CDR3 has 16 amino acids. CDR3 residues: CASSLQRGGRTDTQYF. CDR3 nucleotide sequence: TGTGCCAGCAGCTTACAGCGGGGGGGCCGGACAGATACGCAGTATTTT.

This clonotype came up a few times. V and J are TRBV7-3 and TRBJ2-7; the match to TRBD2 covers 7 bases. Trimming removed 1 base from V and 5 bases from J; junction bases left unmatched: 2. Germline V gene sequence: CDR1 SGHTA, CDR2 FQGTGA. The CDR3 extends over 13 amino acids. CDR3 sequence (DNA): TGTGCCAGCAGCTTAAGAGGGAGGGACGAGCAGTACTTC. Its translation is CASSLRGRDEQYF.

This clonotype was observed a handful of times. V gene TRBV20-1 combines with J gene TRBJ2-3; possibly TRBD1 for D (6 bases). CDR1 DFQATT and CDR2 SNEGSKA come from the germline V gene (reference sequence). This CDR3 region has 14 residues. Trimming removed 2 bases from V and 6 bases from J, with 15 bases in between. The CDR3 reads CSARLLGAGDTQYF. The CDR3 nucleotides read TGCAGTGCTAGACTTTTGGGGGCAGGGGATACGCAGTATTTT.

At least ten counts were recorded for this clonotype. This chain joins TRBV20-1 and TRBJ2-1; TRBD2 matches at 12 bases. Germline V gene sequence: CDR1 DFQATT, CDR2 SNEGSKA (reference sequence). V trimming: 3 bases; J trimming: 5 bases; junction bases outside the gene matches: 8. The CDR3 has 16 residues. CDR3 amino acids: CSARSPLAGGHNEQFF. The CDR3 coding sequence is TGCAGTGCTAGGTCTCCCCTAGCGGGGGGGCACAATGAGCAGTTCTTC.

On this clonotype itself: A much larger clone differs from this one at a single base, so this may be a read error. The genes are TRBV18 and TRBJ2-1, with D unresolved. The germline V gene encodes CDR1 KGHSH and CDR2 LQKENI. The CDR3 has 15 amino acids. As DNA, the CDR3 is TGTGCCAGCTCACCACCCCGGGCGTTTGACAATGAGCAGCTCTTC. It is translated as CASSPPRAFDNEQLF.

There are many counts of this clonotype. V gene TRBV27 combines with J gene TRBJ1-1; D not resolved. The CDR3 extends over 13 amino acids. The V gene lost 6 bases and the J gene lost 1 base, with 9 bases spanning the gap. Germline-derived CDR1 and CDR2 are MNHEY and SMNVEV (reference sequence). The DNA for the CDR3 is TGTGCCAGCAGCCACAACCCGAACACTGAAGCTTTCTTT. This sequence encodes CASSHNPNTEAFF.

At least ten counts were recorded for this clonotype. The rearrangement links TRBV7-6 to TRBJ2-7; D gene uncertain. Trimming removed 1 base at V and 2 bases at J, with 9 bases between. The length of the CDR3 is 14 residues. Germline CDR1 reads SGHVS; CDR2 reads FNYEAQ. DNA of the CDR3: TGTGCCAGCAGCTTAGAAGGATCCCCCTACGAGCAGTACTTC. Amino acid sequence: CASSLEGSPYEQYF.

In this sample, this clonotype turned up many times. The chain joins TRBV15 to TRBJ1-1; D might be TRBD1 (5 bases). V lost 2 bases to trimming and J lost 7 bases, with 11 bases between them. Germline V gene data show CDR1 as LNHNV and CDR2 as YYDKDF (reference sequence). This CDR3 is built from 13 residues. CDR3 loop: CATSRYDSREAFF. CDR3 DNA sequence: TGTGCCACCAGCAGATACGACAGCCGTGAAGCTTTCTTT.

In this sample, this clonotype turned up a few times. Being one base from a much bigger clone, this may be a read error. The rearrangement links TRBV5-1 to TRBJ1-2; D call uncertain. CDR1 SGHRS and CDR2 YFSETQ come from the germline V gene. V lost 0 bases and J lost 2, with 5 bases in between. The CDR3 loop spans 13 amino acids. The CDR3 loop reads CASSLAWNYGYTF. The DNA of the CDR3 is TGCGCCAGCAGCTTGGCTTGGAACTATGGCTACACCTTC.

In this sample, this clonotype turned up a few times. CDR3 amino acids: CASSFDRFTGELFF. The CDR3 DNA reads TGTGCCAGCAGTTTCGACAGATTCACCGGGGAGCTGTTTTTT. The rearrangement uses TRBV28 and TRBJ2-2, with D maybe TRBD1 (5 bases). The V end was cut by 3 bases, the J end by 4 bases, with 9 bases between. Germline loops: CDR1 MDHEN, CDR2 SYDVKM. This CDR3 has 14 residues.

This clonotype was observed many times. The V call is TRBV5-1, the J call TRBJ1-6, with TRBD1 identical over 7 bases. V lost 2 bases, J lost 9 bases, and 2 bases stayed unmatched. This CDR3 has 13 residues. The germline V gene has CDR1 SGHRS and CDR2 YFSETQ. CDR3 nucleotides: TGCGCCAGCAGCTTCGACAGGGTTTCACCCCTCCACTTT. Amino acid sequence: CASSFDRVSPLHF.

This clonotype was seen a few times. A clone one base away is much larger, so this may be a read error. The rearrangement uses TRBV11-1 and TRBJ2-1; TRBD2 is a possible D gene (5 bases). Germline CDR1 reads SGHAT; CDR2 reads FQDESV (reference sequence). This CDR3 region has 11 residues. The CDR3 is CASSSGNGQFF. For the CDR3, the DNA is TGTGCCAGCAGCTCGGGGAATGGGCAGTTCTTC.

This clonotype was detected ten times or more. The chain links TRBV7-9 to TRBJ2-3; a weak D match, TRBD2 (6 bases). The CDR3 is made up of 16 amino acids. V was pared by 1 base and J by 2 bases, with 13 bases between. The germline V gene has CDR1 SEHNR and CDR2 FQNEAQ (reference sequence). CDR3 amino acids: CASSLGWGRITDTQYF. The CDR3 bases are TGTGCCAGCAGCTTAGGTTGGGGGAGGATCACAGATACGCAGTATTTT.

The chain combines TRBV20-1 with TRBJ1-5; 8 bases fit TRBD1. Germline V gene sequence: CDR1 DFQATT, CDR2 SNEGSKA (reference sequence). The CDR3 contains 15 residues. V trimming: 3 bases; J trimming: 4 bases; junction bases outside the gene matches: 8. CDR3 nucleotides: TGCAGTGCTAGTCCGGACAGGGCTTTGAATCAGCCCCAGCATTTT. Translating it yields CSASPDRALNQPQHF.

This clonotype was seen repeatedly, ten times or more. The V gene is TRBV9, the J gene TRBJ2-7; 9 bases match TRBD1. The J segment lost 1 base and the V segment lost 1 base, leaving 3 bases of the junction unmatched. Per the germline V gene, CDR1 is SGDLS and CDR2 is YYNGEE. The length of the CDR3 is 15 residues. The CDR3 sequence is CASSVRDRDSYEQYF. The DNA of the CDR3 is TGTGCCAGCAGCGTAAGGGACAGGGATTCCTACGAGCAGTACTTC.

This clonotype has at least ten counts. CDR3 residues: CASSLTGTGAYNEQFF. CDR3 nucleotide sequence: TGCGCCAGCAGCCTTACCGGGACAGGGGCCTACAATGAGCAGTTCTTC. The chain recombines TRBV5-1 with TRBJ2-1; 10 nucleotides match TRBD1. V trimming: 4 bases; J trimming: 2 bases; junction bases outside the gene matches: 6. This CDR3 region has 16 residues. Germline V gives CDR1 SGHRS, CDR2 YFSETQ. The full variable domain, in which reference TRBV5-1 and TRBJ2-1 provide the parts outside the CDR3, is KAGVTQTPRYLIKTRGQQVTLSCSPISGHRSVSWYQQTPGQGLQFLFEYFSETQRNKGNFPGRFSGRQFSNSRSEMNVSTLELGDSALYLCASSLTGTGAYNEQFFGPGTRLTVL.

This clonotype came up a few times. The chain couples TRBV9 to TRBJ1-6, with 8 bases identical to TRBD1. The V gene end was trimmed by 4 bases and the J gene end by 0 bases; junction bases not matched to a gene: 9. Germline-derived CDR1 and CDR2 are SGDLS and YYNGEE. The CDR3 runs to 18 residues. The CDR3: CASSPRTGRSSYNSPLHF. As DNA, the CDR3 is TGTGCCAGCAGCCCCCGGACAGGGAGAAGCTCCTATAATTCACCCCTCCACTTT.

The chain is built from TRBV20-1 and TRBJ2-2; 7 nucleotides align to TRBD2. The CDR3 consists of 15 residues. V lost 1 base, J lost 1 base, and 3 bases stayed unmatched. The germline V gene encodes CDR1 DFQATT and CDR2 SNEGSKA (reference sequence). CDR3: CSARGGGGNTGELFF. The CDR3 DNA reads as TGCAGTGCTAGAGGTGGGGGGGGGAACACCGGGGAGCTGTTTTTT.

A few counts support this clonotype. The CDR3 sequence is CSARHPGNTIYF. CDR3 DNA: TGCAGTGCACGACACCCCGGAAACACCATATATTTT. The chain links TRBV20-1 to TRBJ1-3; D is unresolved. CDR3 size: 12 residues. V lost 6 bases, J lost 4 bases, and 10 bases lay in between. The germline CDR1 and CDR2 sequences are DFQATT and SNEGSKA (reference sequence).

There are many counts of this clonotype. V gene TRBV7-7 combines with J gene TRBJ2-1; weak D call: TRBD1 (6 bases). V was pared by 2 bases and J by 5 bases, with 10 bases between. Germline values: CDR1 SSHAT, CDR2 FNYEAQ (reference sequence). The CDR3 runs to 14 residues. The CDR3 nucleotides are TGTGCCAGCAGCTTAACAGGGAAGGACAATGAGCAGTTCTTC. Amino acids: CASSLTGKDNEQFF.

This clonotype occurred many times. The chain recombines TRBV5-1 with TRBJ1-3, with 7 bases lining up with TRBD1. Germline V lookup: CDR1 SGHRS, CDR2 YFSETQ. This CDR3 spans 16 amino acids. With 4 bases clipped from V and 0 bases from J, the junction kept 7 bases outside the gene matches. DNA of the CDR3: TGCGCCAGCAGCCTAGGGACAGCCACCTCTGGAAACACCATATATTTT. This codes for CASSLGTATSGNTIYF. Supplemented by reference TRBV5-1 and TRBJ1-3, the full variable domain reads KAGVTQTPRYLIKTRGQQVTLSCSPISGHRSVSWYQQTPGQGLQFLFEYFSETQRNKGNFPGRFSGRQFSNSRSEMNVSTLELGDSALYLCASSLGTATSGNTIYFGEGSWLTVV.

This chain connects TRBV6-5 to TRBJ1-1, with 8 positions matching TRBD1. CDR1 is MNHEY, CDR2 SVGAGI, per germline. This CDR3 is built from 15 residues. J was trimmed by 8 bases and V by 5 bases; bases with no gene match: 13. CDR3 nucleotides: TGTGCCAGCAGTGCGCCGAGTCAGGGGGCCTTAGAAGCTTTCTTT. Translating it yields CASSAPSQGALEAFF.

This clonotype was found a few times. This chain joins TRBV5-1 and TRBJ2-7; D perhaps matches TRBD1 (6 bases). The CDR3 consists of 14 residues. Trimming pared 4 bases from V and 0 bases from J, leaving 11 bases between. Germline CDR1 reads SGHRS; CDR2 reads YFSETQ. The CDR3 sequence: CASSLTGFSYEQYF. The CDR3 DNA reads as TGCGCCAGCAGCCTAACAGGGTTCTCCTACGAGCAGTACTTC.